The clone carrying this TCR beta chain was counted a few times. Its antigen remains unknown. The data were obtained in a study of response to subunit inactivated influenza vaccine. Study observations and caveats: It was the authors' suggestion that each seasonal influenza vaccination recruits few new T cells.

From the RT-PCR reads, TCRdb called clonotypes with MiXCR, one entry per CDR3 protein. Here the sample spans over 450,000 distinct CDR3 sequences, approximately 13% being singletons. V lost 3 bases, J lost 5 bases, and 6 bases stayed unmatched. This CDR3 contains 14 residues. The germline gives CDR1 SGHRS, CDR2 YFSETQ. This sample comprised PBMCs from blood, obtained more than 35 days after vaccination. This TCR was recovered from a man aged 50-59 years who received an inactivated influenza vaccine. The chain is built from TRBV5-1 and TRBJ2-3, with 7 bases matching TRBD1. The CDR3 DNA follows: TGCGCCAGCAGCTCCGGGACAGTATTAGATACGCAGTATTTT. Protein sequence: CASSSGTVLDTQYF.